This T cell receptor (beta chain) was sequenced in a study of blood T cell repertoires in COVID-19. Background on the study: Researchers got acute and convalescent COVID-19 samples from the United States, Italy and Spain. PBMCs, B-cell-depleted T cells, or T cells were the source of the cDNA or gDNA that made up the material.

From germline, CDR1 is MNHEY and CDR2 SVGEGT. Trimming shortened V by 4 bases and J by 6 bases, and 21 bases separated the two germline ends. The CDR3 is made up of 16 amino acids. Per the original data handling: Amplification of reference gene primers provided the estimated nucleated cell counts. Assay used: immunoSEQ multiplex PCR; TCRdb lists only in-frame clones, some missing. The V and J calls and clone size come from that table; D and trimming were worked out from the DNA. The sample shows 80,000 to 95,000 clones, approximately 77% of them seen only once. The sequence came from a woman at least 80 years old with acute or convalescent COVID-19. The gene calls are TRBV6-2 or TRBV6-3 and TRBJ1-1, with D perhaps TRBD1 (6 bases). Material for sequencing was peripheral blood. DNA of the CDR3: TGTGCCAGCAGTTCACCCCCGACAGGACCCGGCGCTGAAGCTTTCTTT. Residues: CASSSPPTGPGAEAFF.